This is a list of T cell receptor beta chains from one sample in a study of blood T cell repertoires in COVID-19. Here immunoSEQ multiplex PCR was the method, and the copy in TCRdb shows in-frame clones only, minus some. The sample includes about 110,000 clones, 84% of them seen just once. Sequencing was performed on peripheral blood. Every receptor here comes from a woman aged 45-65 years with acute or convalescent COVID-19. Both conserved end residues are part of each CDR3. D genes are given only for firm matches. Only part of the rows carry a size: once, few, many, or a class if the clone is expanded.

D gene: TRBD1; V gene: TRBV23-1; J gene: TRBJ1-5; clone size: NA; CDR3 DNA: TGCGCCAGCAGACCCACACCGGGACAGGGAGGAATAGGAAATAGCAATCAGCCCCAGCATTTT; CDR3 protein: CASRPTPGQGGIGNSNQPQHF
D gene: TRBD2; V gene: TRBV9; J gene: TRBJ2-1; clone size: once; CDR3 DNA: TGTGCCAGCAGCCTATTACAGCGGGGGCCGTACAATGAGCAGTTCTTC; CDR3 protein: CASSLLQRGPYNEQFF
D gene: NA; V gene: TRBV11-2; J gene: TRBJ1-1; clone size: NA; CDR3 DNA: TGTGCCAGCAGCTTAGATCGGAGCCTGGAAGCTTTCTTT; CDR3 protein: CASSLDRSLEAFF
D gene: NA; V gene: TRBV18; J gene: TRBJ1-1; clone size: NA; CDR3 DNA: TGTGCCAGCTCACCCCACCACACTATGAACACTGAAGCTTTCTTT; CDR3 protein: CASSPHHTMNTEAFF
D gene: NA; V gene: TRBV6-6; J gene: TRBJ1-5; clone size: NA; CDR3 DNA: TGTGCCAGCAGGCTGACAGGATCTGGCAATCAGCCCCAGCATTTT; CDR3 protein: CASRLTGSGNQPQHF
D gene: NA; V gene: TRBV5-1; J gene: TRBJ1-1; clone size: NA; CDR3 DNA: TGCGCCAGCAGCTTGAGCGACCGAGTTGAAGCTTTCTTT; CDR3 protein: CASSLSDRVEAFF
D gene: NA; V gene: TRBV19; J gene: TRBJ2-1; clone size: NA; CDR3 DNA: TGTGCCAGTAGTAGGGACTCCTTAGTACGTGGTGAGCAGTTCTTC; CDR3 protein: CASSRDSLVRGEQFF
D gene: NA; V gene: TRBV12-5; J gene: TRBJ1-1; clone size: NA; CDR3 DNA: TGTGCTAGTGGTTTGGCGCGGGGAACTGAAGCTTTCTTT; CDR3 protein: CASGLARGTEAFF
D gene: NA; V gene: TRBV5-1; J gene: TRBJ2-2; clone size: NA; CDR3 DNA: TGCGCCAGCAGCTTGGAACCAGCGGGGAACACCGGGGAGCTGTTTTTT; CDR3 protein: CASSLEPAGNTGELFF
D gene: NA; V gene: TRBV18; J gene: TRBJ2-1; clone size: NA; CDR3 DNA: TGTGCCAGCTCACCAGAGCTGGTTTCGGATGAGCAGTTCTTC; CDR3 protein: CASSPELVSDEQFF
D gene: TRBD1; V gene: TRBV2; J gene: TRBJ2-3; clone size: NA; CDR3 DNA: TGTGCCAGCAGTACAGGGGGCGCCGGGTCCACAGATACGCAGTATTTT; CDR3 protein: CASSTGGAGSTDTQYF
D gene: NA; V gene: TRBV6-6; J gene: TRBJ1-2; clone size: NA; CDR3 DNA: TGTGCCAGCAGTTACTCGCGGGGCTCCTATGGCTACACCTTC; CDR3 protein: CASSYSRGSYGYTF
D gene: NA; V gene: TRBV5-8; J gene: TRBJ2-7; clone size: NA; CDR3 DNA: TGTGCCAGCAGCTTGGACTGGAGCTCCTACGAGCAGTACTTC; CDR3 protein: CASSLDWSSYEQYF
D gene: TRBD2; V gene: TRBV5-1; J gene: TRBJ2-2; clone size: NA; CDR3 DNA: TGCGCCAGCAGCTTGGGGCAACCCGGGGGGTTGAACACCGGGGAGCTGTTTTTT; CDR3 protein: CASSLGQPGGLNTGELFF
D gene: NA; V gene: TRBV9; J gene: TRBJ2-3; clone size: NA; CDR3 DNA: TGTGCCAGCAGCGTAGACGATCCGAGTAGCACAGATACGCAGTATTTT; CDR3 protein: CASSVDDPSSTDTQYF
D gene: NA; V gene: TRBV6-1; J gene: TRBJ1-6; clone size: NA; CDR3 DNA: TGTGCCAGCAGTGAAGGGAGCTCCTATAATTCACCCCTCCACTTT; CDR3 protein: CASSEGSSYNSPLHF
D gene: TRBD2; V gene: TRBV19; J gene: TRBJ2-4; clone size: NA; CDR3 DNA: TGTGCCAGTAATCCGGGAGGGGGGACGAACATTCAGTACTTC; CDR3 protein: CASNPGGGTNIQYF
D gene: NA; V gene: TRBV18; J gene: TRBJ2-1; clone size: NA; CDR3 DNA: TGTGCCAGCTCACCTCTTGATGAGCAGTTCTTC; CDR3 protein: CASSPLDEQFF
D gene: NA; V gene: TRBV2; J gene: TRBJ1-1; clone size: NA; CDR3 DNA: TGTGCCATCACACTTCAGGTGAACACTGAAGCTTTCTTT; CDR3 protein: CAITLQVNTEAFF
D gene: NA; V gene: TRBV19; J gene: TRBJ1-3; clone size: NA; CDR3 DNA: TGTGCCAGTAGTATTGTGGCGGCTAACTCTGGAAACACCATATATTTT; CDR3 protein: CASSIVAANSGNTIYF
D gene: NA; V gene: TRBV19; J gene: TRBJ2-7; clone size: NA; CDR3 DNA: TGTGCCAGTAGTATTTGGGGGCGGCGACCAACCTACGAGCAGTACTTC; CDR3 protein: CASSIWGRRPTYEQYF
D gene: NA; V gene: TRBV28; J gene: TRBJ1-1; clone size: once; CDR3 DNA: TGTGCCAGCAGCGTCGGGCGCCGGGGTGAAGCTTTCTTT; CDR3 protein: CASSVGRRGEAFF
D gene: NA; V gene: TRBV2; J gene: TRBJ1-5; clone size: NA; CDR3 DNA: TGTGCCAGCAGTCTACAGGGTCAAGGCAATCAGCCCCAGCATTTT; CDR3 protein: CASSLQGQGNQPQHF
D gene: NA; V gene: TRBV6-5; J gene: TRBJ2-5; clone size: NA; CDR3 DNA: TGTGCCAGCGCCCCGAGTGGAGGGGGCGGGGAGACCCAGTACTTC; CDR3 protein: CASAPSGGGGETQYF
D gene: NA; V gene: TRBV6-1; J gene: TRBJ1-6; clone size: few; CDR3 DNA: TGTGCCAGCAGTGGGACAGACCCTCAAAGCTCCTATAATTCACCCCTCCACTTT; CDR3 protein: CASSGTDPQSSYNSPLHF
D gene: TRBD1; V gene: TRBV28; J gene: TRBJ1-2; clone size: NA; CDR3 DNA: TGTGCCAGCAGTTCCGGGACAGGGGTTGGCTACACCTTC; CDR3 protein: CASSSGTGVGYTF
D gene: TRBD1; V gene: TRBV10-3; J gene: TRBJ1-4; clone size: NA; CDR3 DNA: TGTGCCATCAGTGAGACAGGGGCGCAACGTGAAAAACTGTTTTTT; CDR3 protein: CAISETGAQREKLFF
D gene: TRBD1; V gene: TRBV15; J gene: TRBJ1-5; clone size: NA; CDR3 DNA: TGTGCCACCAAGGTGGAGACAGGGGGGTACAGCAATCAGCCCCAGCATTTT; CDR3 protein: CATKVETGGYSNQPQHF
D gene: NA; V gene: TRBV28; J gene: TRBJ1-2; clone size: NA; CDR3 DNA: TGTGCCAGTAAGATGGGGGGGAGGTATGGCTACACCTTC; CDR3 protein: CASKMGGRYGYTF
D gene: NA; V gene: TRBV2; J gene: TRBJ2-2; clone size: NA; CDR3 DNA: TGTGCCAGCAGTGAAGCCGGGGGGAACAGGGACACCACCGGGGAGCTGTTTTTT; CDR3 protein: CASSEAGGNRDTTGELFF
D gene: NA; V gene: TRBV2; J gene: TRBJ1-2; clone size: NA; CDR3 DNA: TGTGCCAGCAGTGATCCGGGGATGAATGGCTACACCTTC; CDR3 protein: CASSDPGMNGYTF
D gene: NA; V gene: TRBV18; J gene: TRBJ1-1; clone size: NA; CDR3 DNA: TGTGCCAGCTCACCACCCTTCACAAGGAACACTGAAGCTTTCTTT; CDR3 protein: CASSPPFTRNTEAFF